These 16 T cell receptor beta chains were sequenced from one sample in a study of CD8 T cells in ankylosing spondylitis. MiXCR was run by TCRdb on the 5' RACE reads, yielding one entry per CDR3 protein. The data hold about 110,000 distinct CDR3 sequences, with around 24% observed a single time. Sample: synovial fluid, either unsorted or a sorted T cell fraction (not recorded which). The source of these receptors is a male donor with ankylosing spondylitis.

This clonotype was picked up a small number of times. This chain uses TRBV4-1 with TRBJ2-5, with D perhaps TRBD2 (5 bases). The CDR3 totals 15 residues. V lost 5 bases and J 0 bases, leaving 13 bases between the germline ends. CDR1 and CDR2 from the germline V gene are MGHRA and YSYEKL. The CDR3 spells CASSNFGVNQETQYF. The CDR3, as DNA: TGCGCCAGCAGCAATTTCGGGGTAAACCAAGAGACCCAGTACTTC.

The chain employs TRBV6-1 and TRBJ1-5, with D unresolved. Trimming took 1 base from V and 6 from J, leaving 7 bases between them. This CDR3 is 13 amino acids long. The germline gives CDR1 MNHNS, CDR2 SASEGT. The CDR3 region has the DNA TGTGCCAGCAGTGAAGGGTGGGTTCAGCCCCAGCATTTT. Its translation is CASSEGWVQPQHF.

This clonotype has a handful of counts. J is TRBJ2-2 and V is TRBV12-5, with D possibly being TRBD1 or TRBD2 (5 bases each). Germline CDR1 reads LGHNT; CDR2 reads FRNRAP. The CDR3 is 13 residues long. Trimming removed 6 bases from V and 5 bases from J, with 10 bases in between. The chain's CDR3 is CASGERGTGELFF. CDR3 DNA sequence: TGTGCTAGTGGAGAGAGGGGTACCGGGGAGCTGTTTTTT.

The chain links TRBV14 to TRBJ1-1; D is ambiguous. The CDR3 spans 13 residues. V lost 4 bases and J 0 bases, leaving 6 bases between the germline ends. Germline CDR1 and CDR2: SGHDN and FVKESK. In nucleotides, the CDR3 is TGTGCCAGCAGCCCGGGCATGAACACTGAAGCTTTCTTT. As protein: CASSPGMNTEAFF.

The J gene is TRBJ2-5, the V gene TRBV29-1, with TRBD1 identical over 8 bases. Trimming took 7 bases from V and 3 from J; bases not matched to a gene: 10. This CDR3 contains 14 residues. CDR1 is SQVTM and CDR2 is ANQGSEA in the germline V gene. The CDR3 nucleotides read TGCAGCGCTCCAGGGGCAGGGGGCGAAGAGACCCAGTACTTC. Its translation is CSAPGAGGEETQYF.

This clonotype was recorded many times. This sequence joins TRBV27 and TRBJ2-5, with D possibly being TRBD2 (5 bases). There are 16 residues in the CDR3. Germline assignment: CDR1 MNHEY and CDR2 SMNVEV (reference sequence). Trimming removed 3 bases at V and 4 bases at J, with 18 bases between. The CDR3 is CASSFKGLSFGETQYF. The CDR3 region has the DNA TGTGCCAGCAGTTTTAAAGGACTGTCTTTCGGAGAGACCCAGTACTTC.

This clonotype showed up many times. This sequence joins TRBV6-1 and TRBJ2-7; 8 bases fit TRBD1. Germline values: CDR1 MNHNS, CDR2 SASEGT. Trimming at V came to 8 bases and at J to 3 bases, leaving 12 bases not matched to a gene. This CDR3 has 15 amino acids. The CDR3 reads CASDKTPGGGYEQYF. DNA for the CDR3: TGTGCCAGCGATAAAACCCCAGGGGGCGGCTACGAGCAGTACTTC.

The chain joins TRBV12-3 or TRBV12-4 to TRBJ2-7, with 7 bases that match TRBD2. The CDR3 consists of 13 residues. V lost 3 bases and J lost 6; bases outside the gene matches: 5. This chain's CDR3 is CASSFDGRLEQYF. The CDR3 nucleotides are TGTGCCAGCAGTTTTGACGGGAGGCTCGAGCAGTACTTC.

DNA of the CDR3: TGTGCCAGCAGCCAAAGTGTGGTTAGGACCGAAGAGGCTTTCTTT. Translated, it gives CASSQSVVRTEEAFF. V is TRBV3-1 and J is TRBJ1-1; D is undetermined. The CDR3 spans 15 residues. The V gene lost 2 bases and the J gene lost 11 bases, with 21 bases spanning the gap. Germline-derived CDR1 and CDR2 are LGHDT and YNNKEL (reference sequence). The full variable domain, rest sourced from reference TRBV3-1 and TRBJ1-1, is DTAVSQTPKYLVTQMGNDKSIKCEQNLGHDTMYWYKQDSKKFLKIMFSYNNKELIINETVPNRFSPKSPDKAHLNLHINSLELGDSAVYFCASSQSVVRTEEAFFGQGTRLTVV.

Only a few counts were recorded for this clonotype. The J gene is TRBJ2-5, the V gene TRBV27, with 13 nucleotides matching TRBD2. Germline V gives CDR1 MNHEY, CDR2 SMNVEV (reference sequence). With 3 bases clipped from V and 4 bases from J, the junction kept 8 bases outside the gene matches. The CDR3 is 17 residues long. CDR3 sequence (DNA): TGTGCCAGCAGTTTCGTAACTAGCGGGAGGGGGGCAGAGACCCAGTACTTC. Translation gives CASSFVTSGRGAETQYF.

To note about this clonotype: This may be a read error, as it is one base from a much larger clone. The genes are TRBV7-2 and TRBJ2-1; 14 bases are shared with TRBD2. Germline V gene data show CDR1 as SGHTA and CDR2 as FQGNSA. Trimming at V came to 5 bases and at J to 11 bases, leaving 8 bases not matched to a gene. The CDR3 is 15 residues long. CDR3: CASSARTSGRPKQFF. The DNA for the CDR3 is TGTGCCAGCAGCGCCCGGACTAGCGGGAGGCCCAAGCAGTTCTTC.

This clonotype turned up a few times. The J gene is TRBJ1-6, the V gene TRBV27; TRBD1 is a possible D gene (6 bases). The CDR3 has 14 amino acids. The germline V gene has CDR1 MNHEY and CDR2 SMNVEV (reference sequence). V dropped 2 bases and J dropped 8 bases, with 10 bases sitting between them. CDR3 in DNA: TGTGCCAGCAGTTTAGTCGGGGGCGATTCACCCCTCCACTTT. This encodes CASSLVGGDSPLHF.

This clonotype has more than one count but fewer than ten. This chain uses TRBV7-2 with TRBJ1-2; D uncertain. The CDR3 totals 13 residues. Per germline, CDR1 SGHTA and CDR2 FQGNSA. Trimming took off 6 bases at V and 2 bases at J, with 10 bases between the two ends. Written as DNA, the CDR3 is TGTGCCAGCAGATACGACGGAAACTATGGCTACACCTTC. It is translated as CASRYDGNYGYTF.

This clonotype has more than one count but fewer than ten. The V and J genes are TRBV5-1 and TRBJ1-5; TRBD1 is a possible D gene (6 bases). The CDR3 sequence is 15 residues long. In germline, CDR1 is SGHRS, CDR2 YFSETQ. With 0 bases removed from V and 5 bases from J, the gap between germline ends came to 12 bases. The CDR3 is CASSLEGDRYQPQHF. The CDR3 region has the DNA TGCGCCAGCAGCTTGGAGGGGGATCGGTATCAGCCCCAGCATTTT. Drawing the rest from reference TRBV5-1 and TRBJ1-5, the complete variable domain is KAGVTQTPRYLIKTRGQQVTLSCSPISGHRSVSWYQQTPGQGLQFLFEYFSETQRNKGNFPGRFSGRQFSNSRSEMNVSTLELGDSALYLCASSLEGDRYQPQHFGDGTRLSIL.

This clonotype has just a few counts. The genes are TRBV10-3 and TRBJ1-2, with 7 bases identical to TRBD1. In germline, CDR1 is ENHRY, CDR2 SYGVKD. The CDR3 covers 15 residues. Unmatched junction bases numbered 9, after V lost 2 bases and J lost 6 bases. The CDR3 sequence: CAISERVDRVDGYTF. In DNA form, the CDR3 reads TGTGCCATCAGTGAGAGGGTAGACAGGGTCGATGGCTACACCTTC.

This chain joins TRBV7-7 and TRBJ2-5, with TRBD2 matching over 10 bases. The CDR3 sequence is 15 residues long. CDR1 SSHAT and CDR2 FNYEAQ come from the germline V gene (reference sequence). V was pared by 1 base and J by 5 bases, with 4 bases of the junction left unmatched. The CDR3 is CASSLGPSGSETQYF. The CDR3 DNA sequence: TGTGCCAGCAGCTTAGGTCCTAGCGGGAGTGAGACCCAGTACTTC.